Included here is one T cell receptor beta chain sequence, with context. These data belong to a study of blood T cell repertoires in COVID-19. In the study overall: PBMCs, B-cell-depleted T cells, or T cells were the source of the cDNA or gDNA that made up the material.

Sequencing used immunoSEQ multiplex PCR; TCRdb keeps in-frame clones, though not all of them. The sample records just over 250,000 clones, 80% to 95% being singletons. Sequenced: peripheral blood. This clonotype was obtained from a young adult with COVID-19, enrolled during active disease.

The CDR3 reads CASSPGAGGGNEQYF. The CDR3 nucleotides read TGTGCCAGCTCACCAGGAGCGGGAGGGGGTAACGAGCAGTACTTC. V and J are TRBV18 and TRBJ2-7, with 10 bases aligning to TRBD2. Germline lookup yields CDR1 KGHSH and CDR2 LQKENI. CDR3 size: 15 residues. The ends lost 2 bases at V and 5 bases at J; junction bases unmatched: 6. Using reference TRBV18 and TRBJ2-7 for the parts outside the CDR3, the full variable domain is NAGVMQNPRHLVRRRGQEARLRCSPMKGHSHVYWYRQLPEEGLKFMVYLQKENIIDESGMPKERFSAEFPKEGPSILRIQQVVRGDSAAYFCASSPGAGGGNEQYFGPGTRLTVT.